A single sample gave rise to the 20 T cell receptor beta chains below, sequenced in a study of shared clonotypes between healthy human individuals. Produced via immunoSEQ multiplex PCR; TCRdb's table is partial and in-frame only. Here the sample spans a few million clones, around 92% being singletons. Sequenced: naive CD4+ T cells from PBMCs. The subset denotes: CD45RA+ positively selected. The receptors were gathered from a man between 18 and 35 years old in good health. Some clones in this sample may be carry-over from other donors' samples.

The chain has TRBV28 and TRBJ2-1; 7 bases fit TRBD1. The junction had 8 bases not matched to a gene; V was cut back by 3 bases and J by 0 bases. Germline V CDR1 and CDR2: MDHEN, SYDVKM. The CDR3 totals 17 residues. CDR3 residues: CASSFTGRGLSYNEQFF. Written as DNA, the CDR3 is TGTGCCAGCAGTTTTACTGGTAGGGGGCTCTCCTACAATGAGCAGTTCTTC.

A single count supports this clone. Other DNA variants within this sample encode the same CDR3. The gene calls are TRBV7-2 and TRBJ1-2; 8 bases map to TRBD1. CDR1 and CDR2 (germline): SGHTA, FQGNSA. The CDR3 extends over 14 amino acids. V lost 5 bases and J lost 0; bases outside the gene matches: 2. The CDR3 coding sequence is TGTGCCAGCAGCGCGGACAGGGCTAACTATGGCTACACCTTC. Its protein product is CASSADRANYGYTF.

This chain links TRBV18 with TRBJ1-1; D is uncertain. V was shortened by 3 bases and J by 3 bases, with 11 bases between the two germline ends. The CDR3 loop spans 14 amino acids. The germline V gene encodes CDR1 KGHSH and CDR2 LQKENI. The CDR3 here is CASSPTRQYTEAFF. CDR3 DNA sequence: TGTGCCAGCTCACCCACACGGCAGTACACTGAAGCTTTCTTT.

The chain employs TRBV6-6 and TRBJ1-2; a possible D gene is TRBD1 (6 bases). CDR1 and CDR2 from the germline V gene are MNHNY and SVGAGI (reference sequence). V gave up 2 bases and J gave up 4 bases, with 14 bases separating them. The CDR3 sequence is 15 residues long. In DNA, the CDR3 is TGTGCCAGCAGTTACGGGGGGGCCGAAGCCTATGGCTACACCTTC. This translates into CASSYGGAEAYGYTF.

This clone appeared once. The rearrangement links TRBV4-1 to TRBJ2-7; D unresolved. Per the germline V gene, CDR1 is MGHRA and CDR2 is YSYEKL. The V end lost 4 bases, the J end lost 0 bases, and 16 bases lay between the germline ends. The CDR3 contains 16 residues. CDR3 sequence: CASSREVTRFSYEQYF. Here the CDR3 DNA reads TGCGCCAGCAGCCGCGAGGTCACCCGCTTCTCCTACGAGCAGTACTTC.

This clone was observed once. The chain has TRBV6-6 and TRBJ2-1; 12 nucleotides match TRBD2. J gave up 6 bases and V 6 bases, and 6 bases lay outside the gene matches. The CDR3 has 15 amino acids. In germline, CDR1 is MNHNY, CDR2 SVGAGI (reference sequence). The CDR3 DNA is TGTGCCAGCAGCTCCCCTAGCGGGAGGGCCAATGAGCAGTTCTTC. Protein: CASSSPSGRANEQFF.

J is TRBJ2-7 and V is TRBV5-1; tentative D call: TRBD2 (6 bases). The CDR3 has 12 amino acids. The germline V and J ends were trimmed by 4 bases and 7 bases, with 12 bases remaining between them. CDR1 and CDR2 (germline): SGHRS, YFSETQ. Here the CDR3 DNA reads TGCGCCAGCAGCCTGGAGGGGAGGGAGCAGTACTTC. Amino acids: CASSLEGREQYF.

The chain is built from TRBV28 and TRBJ2-3; 9 bases are a match to TRBD2. CDR3 size: 17 residues. Germline V gene sequence: CDR1 MDHEN, CDR2 SYDVKM. V shed 0 bases and J 0 bases; nucleotides not matched to a gene: 4. In DNA, the CDR3 is TGTGCCAGCAGTTTATGGGCCGCGGGAGGGAGCACAGATACGCAGTATTTT. Protein sequence: CASSLWAAGGSTDTQYF. Full variable domain (outside the CDR3, taken from reference TRBV28 and TRBJ2-3): DVKVTQSSRYLVKRTGEKVFLECVQDMDHENMFWYRQDPGLGLRLIYFSYDVKMKEKGDIPEGYSVSREKKERFSLILESASTNQTSMYLCASSLWAAGGSTDTQYFGPGTRLTVL.

The chain links TRBV9 to TRBJ2-7; 8 nucleotides align to TRBD1. Germline V gene data show CDR1 as SGDLS and CDR2 as YYNGEE. The CDR3 consists of 14 residues. V gave up 4 bases and J gave up 0 bases; unmatched junction bases: 3. The CDR3 sequence: CASSSDRDSYEQYF. CDR3 in DNA: TGTGCCAGCAGCTCGGACAGGGACTCCTACGAGCAGTACTTC.

The chain links TRBV11-2 to TRBJ1-6, with a tentative D call TRBD1 (6 bases). V gave up 2 bases and J gave up 4 bases, with 9 bases separating them. Germline V gene sequence: CDR1 SGHAT, CDR2 FQNNGV. The CDR3 sequence is 15 residues long. The CDR3 coding sequence is TGTGCCAGCAGCTTACCAGGACAGTATAATTCACCCCTCCACTTT. This codes for CASSLPGQYNSPLHF.

To note about this clone: The junction departs from germline at one end; a sequencing error may be responsible. Distinct nucleotide sequences in the sample also encode this CDR3. The chain carries TRBV2 and TRBJ2-7; D not resolved. Germline CDR1 and CDR2: SNHLY and FYNNEI. The CDR3 sequence is 12 residues long. The CDR3 DNA reads as TGTGCCAGCAGGGAAGGGTCCTACGAGCAGTACTTC. Protein product: CASREGSYEQYF.

Only a few counts were recorded for this clone. This chain links TRBV30 with TRBJ1-5, with a possible D match to TRBD1 (5 bases). Germline V gives CDR1 GTSNPN, CDR2 SVGIG (reference sequence). This CDR3 has 15 residues. Trimming stripped 2 bases from V and 4 bases from J, with 15 bases between. The CDR3 loop reads CAWSPYHGGNQPQHF. The CDR3 DNA follows: TGTGCCTGGAGTCCGTACCACGGGGGGAATCAGCCCCAGCATTTT.

J is TRBJ1-1 and V is TRBV28; 7 bases are shared with TRBD1. V trimming: 6 bases; J trimming: 1 base; junction bases outside the gene matches: 14. The CDR3 covers 17 residues. Germline lookup yields CDR1 MDHEN and CDR2 SYDVKM. The CDR3 bases are TGTGCCAGCAGCCCCCTGACAGGGCGTTCGACGAACACTGAAGCTTTCTTT. Translated, it gives CASSPLTGRSTNTEAFF. The full variable domain, in which reference TRBV28 and TRBJ1-1 provide the parts outside the CDR3, is DVKVTQSSRYLVKRTGEKVFLECVQDMDHENMFWYRQDPGLGLRLIYFSYDVKMKEKGDIPEGYSVSREKKERFSLILESASTNQTSMYLCASSPLTGRSTNTEAFFGQGTRLTVV.

The chain carries TRBV7-9 and TRBJ2-7; 10 bases agree with TRBD2. Germline CDR1 and CDR2: SEHNR and FQNEAQ (reference sequence). The CDR3 has 16 residues. V lost 5 bases to trimming and J lost 6 bases; unmatched junction nucleotides: 13. The CDR3 DNA sequence: TGTGCCAGCAGCCGGGGCGTAGCTAGCGGGAGTCGCGAGCAGTACTTC. This translates into CASSRGVASGSREQYF.

The rearrangement uses TRBV11-2 and TRBJ1-1, with D unclear. The CDR3 consists of 19 residues. V was pared by 1 base and J by 0 bases, with 21 bases between. Germline V lookup: CDR1 SGHAT, CDR2 FQNNGV. CDR3: CASSLVFVRFAKMNTEAFF. The CDR3 region has the DNA TGTGCCAGCAGCTTAGTTTTCGTGAGGTTCGCTAAGATGAACACTGAAGCTTTCTTT.

V usage is TRBV11-1 and J usage is TRBJ2-5; D is ambiguous. V lost 1 base and J 1 base, leaving 7 bases between the germline ends. The CDR3 contains 14 residues. The germline CDR1 and CDR2 sequences are SGHAT and FQDESV (reference sequence). Written as DNA, the CDR3 is TGTGCCAGCAGCTTAGGACACATCCAAGAGACCCAGTACTTC. It translates to CASSLGHIQETQYF.

V is TRBV2 and J is TRBJ2-3, with 7 bases that match TRBD1. The V gene end was trimmed by 6 bases and the J gene end by 1 base; junction bases not matched to a gene: 7. Germline CDR1 SNHLY, CDR2 FYNNEI. The CDR3 contains 15 residues. The CDR3 nucleotides are TGTGCCAGCAGGAAGACAGGGTTAGGCACAGATACGCAGTATTTT. Its translation: CASRKTGLGTDTQYF. The full variable domain, with the rest looked up from reference TRBV2 and TRBJ2-3, is EPEVTQTPSHQVTQMGQEVILRCVPISNHLYFYWYRQILGQKVEFLVSFYNNEISEKSEIFDDQFSVERPDGSNFTLKIRSTKLEDSAMYFCASRKTGLGTDTQYFGPGTRLTVL.

V is TRBV5-4 and J is TRBJ1-1, with 9 bases that match TRBD1. CDR3 size: 17 residues. V shed 4 bases and J 4 bases; nucleotides not matched to a gene: 14. Germline CDR1 and CDR2: SGHNT and YYREEE (reference sequence). The CDR3 DNA reads TGTGCCAGCAGCAGGGAGGAGGGGACAGGGAGAGGCACTGAAGCTTTCTTT. Protein: CASSREEGTGRGTEAFF. The whole variable domain, remainder taken from reference TRBV5-4 and TRBJ1-1, is ETGVTQSPTHLIKTRGQQVTLRCSSQSGHNTVSWYQQALGQGPQFIFQYYREEENGRGNFPPRFSGLQFPNYSSELNVNALELDDSALYLCASSREEGTGRGTEAFFGQGTRLTVV.

The rearrangement joins TRBV28 to TRBJ2-5, with D uncertain. V lost 3 bases and J lost 1, with 6 bases in between. CDR1 is MDHEN, CDR2 SYDVKM, per germline. The CDR3 is made up of 13 amino acids. The CDR3 sequence is CASSFNTQETQYF. The CDR3 DNA reads as TGTGCCAGCAGTTTTAACACCCAAGAGACCCAGTACTTC.

With regard to this clone: Other DNA sequences in this specimen translate into the identical CDR3. The chain combines TRBV5-1 with TRBJ1-1, with 9 bases identical to TRBD1. With 0 bases clipped from V and 5 bases from J, the junction kept 5 bases outside the gene matches. The CDR3 extends over 15 amino acids. CDR1 and CDR2 from the germline V gene are SGHRS and YFSETQ. CDR3 protein: CASSLATGGGTEAFF. The CDR3 bases are TGCGCCAGCAGCTTGGCAACAGGGGGCGGAACTGAAGCTTTCTTT.